This T cell receptor beta chain was sequenced in a study of blood T cells in healthy people across ages. The study, taken as a whole, reports: More naive CD4+ cells and higher diversity marked long-lived donors relative to aged donors.

Through a sample-barcoded 5' primer and a J-beta primer mix, a second PCR was run for about 6 to 11 cycles. Every cDNA molecule carried a tag from a template-switch adaptor bearing 12 random nucleotides. TCRdb analysed the 5' RACE reads with MiXCR anew, one entry per CDR3 protein. The sample has more than 500,000 distinct CDR3 sequences; about 29% are singletons. Germline V gives CDR1 MNHEY, CDR2 SMNVEV (reference sequence). J was trimmed by 5 bases and V by 5 bases; bases with no gene match: 10. The CDR3 has 16 residues. The sample holds a few counts of this clonotype. Its cognate antigen is unknown. The same sample was also studied in work on T cells of mothers and their children. This second study notes: It was related mother-child pairs that showed slightly higher overlap than unrelated pairs, without reaching significance.

The sequenced sample consisted of blood. The receptor was derived from a boy between 2 and 10 years old in good health. The V call is TRBV27, the J call TRBJ2-1; 9 bases agree with TRBD2. Written as DNA, the CDR3 is TGTGCCAGCAGTCCGTCGGAGCGGGGGGCTGACAATGAGCAGTTCTTC. The encoded protein is CASSPSERGADNEQFF.